This T cell receptor (beta chain) was profiled in a study of T cells after posttransplantation cyclophosphamide. The assay was immunoSEQ multiplex PCR, and TCRdb's table has in-frame clones only and misses some. The sample holds some 49,000 clones; 92% are singletons and the top ten take around 3%. Turning to this clone: Its antigen is still unknown.

Germline loops: CDR1 GTSNPN, CDR2 SVGIG (reference sequence). V dropped 1 base and J dropped 7; count of bases not matched to a gene: 6. The CDR3 extends over 14 amino acids. Study-level results: Later blood repertoires were often dominated by clones from the donor CD8+ memory compartment. Recipient CMV seropositivity and CMV reactivation strongly tracked TRB clonality. Skin or GI-infiltrating T cells shared few TRB sequences with blood.

The sample comprised PBMCs. The chain carries TRBV30 and TRBJ1-4; 7 bases map to TRBD1. The clonotype comes from a woman aged 45-60 years in good health and a related stem cell transplant donor. Here the CDR3 DNA reads TGTGCCTGGAGTGAGTTGACAGGGTTTGAAAAACTGTTTTTT. It yields the protein CAWSELTGFEKLFF.